This T cell receptor beta chain was retrieved from a study of B cell selection in AIRE deficiency. Study-wide findings and caveats: Shorter CDR3s marked shared Treg sequences, biased toward few non-templated insertions. Healthy donors alone shared over 25% of about 3,600 Treg sequences; patients alone less than 10%. Tconv and Treg cells from AIRE-deficient patients resembled healthy donors in TCRBV usage, CDR3 length and diversity.

Measured with immunoSEQ multiplex PCR; TCRdb has only the in-frame clones, and not every one. The repertoire consists of some 25,000 clones, with less than 97% occurring once and the leading ten covering 0.24%. The sorted conventional CD4 T cells were gated as CD4+CD127+. Controls came from healthy donors unrelated to patients. CDR3 length: 13 residues. Per the germline V gene, CDR1 is MNHNY and CDR2 is SVGAGI (reference sequence). V lost 6 bases, J lost 3 bases, and 9 bases lay in between. As for this clone: Antigen unknown.

The sequenced material came from CD4+CD127+ conventional T cells sorted from PBMCs. The J gene is TRBJ2-1, the V gene TRBV6-6, with D perhaps matching TRBD1 (6 bases). This TCR was sampled from a human donor in good health. CDR3 sequence reads: CASRTDSYNEQFF. As DNA, the CDR3 is TGTGCCAGCAGGACGGACAGCTACAATGAGCAGTTCTTC.